Listed here is a single TCR beta chain. This sample was included in a study of CD8 T cells in Susac syndrome. Study-wide context: When their blood was taken, patients with Susac syndrome were therapy-naive, taking corticosteroids, or taking intravenous immunoglobulin alone.

FACS enriched CD8+ TEMRA cells, while bulk CD8+ and CD4+ were negatively isolated. Random hexamers were used to reverse transcribe an amount of roughly 0.45 to 1 ug RNA. TCRdb passed the immunoSEQ multiplex PCR reads through MiXCR, listing each CDR3 protein once. Seen here are under 95,000 distinct CDR3 sequences, 85% to 95% observed once, and the top ten hold about 0.28%. The TCR originated in a human donor with Susac syndrome. The sample comprised CD4+ T cells from PBMCs.

The CDR3 DNA reads as TGTGCCTGGAGGTCCGGAACAGGTGAAGCTTTCTTT. Translating gives CAWRSGTGEAFF. V is TRBV30 and J is TRBJ1-1, with D perhaps matching TRBD1 (5 bases). The CDR3 is 12 residues long. V was cut by 3 bases and J by 7 bases, with 12 bases left in between. The germline gives CDR1 GTSNPN, CDR2 SVGIG (reference sequence).